This T cell receptor (beta chain) stems from a study of T cells after yellow fever vaccination. As for the study in general: Preparation of fractions with low cell numbers was performed using SMART-Seq v4 Ultra Low Input.

Study results and caveats: Shared CD4/CD8 clonotypes were a small share, likely from convergent recombination. Faster peaking, at day 5 versus 15, marked a secondary response that was weaker.

A note on this clonotype: Its antigen is undetermined. One junction end does not reproduce the germline sequence, and a read error may be involved.

Making TCR cDNA involved 5'RACE template switching, which added UMIs and a universal primer site. Each CDR3 protein gets one entry after TCRdb re-called the 5' RACE reads with MiXCR. The top ten clones hold about 3.5% of a sample with about 320,000 distinct CDR3 sequences, roughly 10% of them seen once. The germline gives CDR1 SGHVS, CDR2 FNYEAQ. CDR3 size: 15 residues. The chain has TRBV7-6 and TRBJ2-5; 11 bases fit TRBD2. Material: CD4+ T cells sorted from PBMCs, obtained 45 days after the yellow fever booster vaccination. The clonotype was recovered from a man aged 18 to 29 who received the YFV17D yellow fever vaccine. DNA for the CDR3: TGTGCCAGCAGCCCTTTAGCGGGAGGGGGAGAGACCAAGTACTTC. Protein sequence: CASSPLAGGGETKYF.